The subject of this entry is one TCR beta chain. Study processing details: Nucleated cell number was recorded as an estimate derived from reference gene primer amplification. This table comes from immunoSEQ multiplex PCR, and its TCRdb copy is limited to in-frame clones, with some not included. V, J and clone size are those of that table, while D and trimming were read from the DNA. The data contain some 150,000 clones, approximately 90% of them singletons. The data originate from a study of blood T cell repertoires in COVID-19. Study-wide context: The United States, Italy and Spain supplied acute and convalescent COVID-19 samples. T cells, B-cell-depleted T cells, or PBMCs provided the cDNA or gDNA that served as material.

CDR1 SGHRS and CDR2 YFSETQ come from the germline V gene. V was clipped by 0 bases and J by 2 bases; unmatched bases: 13. This CDR3 comprises 18 residues. The TCR sequence derives from a man aged 60 to 75 with active or convalescent COVID-19. Sample: peripheral blood. The chain employs TRBV5-1 and TRBJ2-5, with 7 nucleotides matching TRBD2. CDR3 sequence (DNA): TGCGCCAGCAGCTTGGCAGGCCTGAAGACTAGCCCTCAAGAGACCCAGTACTTC. This sequence encodes CASSLAGLKTSPQETQYF. Drawing the rest from reference TRBV5-1 and TRBJ2-5, the complete variable domain is KAGVTQTPRYLIKTRGQQVTLSCSPISGHRSVSWYQQTPGQGLQFLFEYFSETQRNKGNFPGRFSGRQFSNSRSEMNVSTLELGDSALYLCASSLAGLKTSPQETQYFGPGTRLLVL.